This T cell receptor beta chain was retrieved from a study of T cells expressing NK-cell markers. TCRdb re-called the 5' RACE reads and shows each CDR3 protein once, DNA omitted. Its table records about 550,000 distinct CDR3 sequences. The CDR3 length is 16 residues. The germline V gene has CDR1 ENHRY and CDR2 SYGVKD. V gene TRBV10-3 combines with J gene TRBJ1-6; the TCRdb call, TRBD1, lacks DNA for checking. Sequenced: blood T cells: a sorted CD56 or NKG2C T cell subset, CD4+ or CD8+ T cells, or bulk PBMC T cells (not recorded which). The clonotype comes from a man younger than 35 in good health. The chain's CDR3 is CAISESGEGGTSPLHF.